This entry lists 5 T cell receptor beta chains sequenced from one sample in a study of blood T cell repertoires in COVID-19. TCRdb's table, derived via immunoSEQ multiplex PCR, lists solely in-frame clones and lacks some. The sample carries under 200,000 clones, roughly 84% recorded once. The sample taken for sequencing was peripheral blood. The receptors were gathered from a man between 18 and 29 years old with active or convalescent COVID-19.

A single count supports this clone. CDR3: CASSLERGPGDTQYF. CDR3 in DNA: TGTGCCAGCAGTTTAGAGCGGGGGCCGGGTGATACGCAGTATTTT. This rearrangement joins TRBV6-6 to TRBJ2-3; 8 bases line up with TRBD2. Unmatched junction bases numbered 9, after V lost 4 bases and J lost 6 bases. Germline V gene sequence: CDR1 MNHNY, CDR2 SVGAGI (reference sequence). The CDR3 is 15 amino acids.

The gene calls are TRBV19 and TRBJ2-6, with a possible D match to TRBD2 (5 bases). The length of the CDR3 is 18 residues. The V end was cut by 4 bases, the J end by 0 bases, with 16 bases between. Germline V gene data show CDR1 as LNHDA and CDR2 as SQIVND (reference sequence). CDR3 loop: CASSKAGYGGSGANVLTF. The DNA for the CDR3 is TGTGCCAGTAGTAAGGCGGGTTATGGAGGCTCTGGGGCCAACGTCCTGACTTTC.

V gene TRBV5-1 combines with J gene TRBJ2-1, with 8 bases fitting TRBD1. CDR1 and CDR2 from the germline V gene are SGHRS and YFSETQ. With 3 bases clipped from V and 7 bases from J, the junction kept 6 bases outside the gene matches. This CDR3 spans 14 amino acids. The CDR3 DNA reads as TGCGCCAGCAGCTCGGGACAGGTTACGAATGAGCAGTTCTTC. This translates into CASSSGQVTNEQFF.

This clone was detected a few times. V gene TRBV29-1 combines with J gene TRBJ1-2; D ambiguous. Germline assignment: CDR1 SQVTM and CDR2 ANQGSEA. V was clipped by 0 bases and J by 2 bases, with 13 bases between them. The CDR3 is 15 amino acids. This CDR3 is CSVEDPFGLNYGYTF. CDR3 sequence (DNA): TGCAGCGTTGAAGATCCGTTTGGGCTGAACTATGGCTACACCTTC.

This chain uses TRBV30 with TRBJ1-1; D is possibly TRBD1 (6 bases). This CDR3 is built from 15 residues. Germline V CDR1 and CDR2: GTSNPN, SVGIG (reference sequence). The V end was cut by 4 bases, the J end by 3 bases, with 18 bases between. Written as DNA, the CDR3 is TGTGCCTGGACCCGAATTGACAGGACGCACACTGAAGCTTTCTTT. Translation: CAWTRIDRTHTEAFF.